This T cell receptor (beta chain) is drawn from a study of cytomegalovirus exposure and HLA in healthy donors (dated by TCRdb to 2016 to 2017). For the study in its entirety: According to a later analysis, one platform produced both the 110 or so validation repertoires and the 666 repertoires of the first cohort. The study aimed to test whether signatures of past pathogen exposure could be identified by cataloging public T cell receptors. Besides the first cohort of under 700 subjects, a separate validation cohort made up of some 110 different subjects was used. The study combined high-throughput TCR immunosequencing, statistical association of individual TCRs with disease status, and machine learning to predict cytomegalovirus infection status. What the work shows at the level of the full study, not this receptor alone: Three of the identified cytomegalovirus-associated TCR beta chains were confirmed in vitro to be specific for cytomegalovirus antigens. A later analysis lacked HLA typing for the validation cohort, so it scored co-occurrence in that cohort across all 120 repertoires. In a later analysis, TCRs clustered in the first cohort were found to also tend to co-occur in the 130 or so validation repertoires, with 90% to 95% of cluster scores above 0. While some public TCRs were present in many individuals, most TCR sequences turned up only very rarely across donors. A total of roughly 160 TCR beta chains were listed by the study as associated with cytomegalovirus. The authors suggested that the approach could potentially be generalized to other disease states and immunological phenotypes. In both the original and validation cohorts, the classifier was reported to diagnose cytomegalovirus status with high specificity and sensitivity.

This clone showed up just once. Its antigen is currently not known. No base quality information exists; no much larger clone differs at one position. The donors were included in the validation cohort of 100 to 150 subjects, a group kept apart from the approximately 670-subject first cohort. From the cysteine up to the phenylalanine, the CDR3 has a length of 13 residues. Of all the DNA, just the CDR3 is kept, 39 bases in frame from base 1. Sequences MNHEY (CDR1) and SVGAGI (CDR2) are obtained from the germline V gene. V is trimmed back by 4 bases and J by 7 bases, and the junction contains 3 bases that no gene match accounts for. The method was the immunoSEQ multiplex PCR assay. On the authors' methods: A statistical classification framework was built for diagnosing cytomegalovirus status from the catalog of TCR beta chain sequences. In TCRdb, the immuneACCESS table is reduced to in-frame sequences with V and J assigned. These tables do not hold every clone; where another copy was compared, an unresolved V gene accounts for under half, and the others remain unexplained. V and J calls and clone size are copied from that table; D and trimming were computed from the DNA. The sample table holds over 45,000 clones, of which about 92% were seen once. The ten top clones hold 4.5% to 6% of the sample.

The rearrangement combines TRBV6-5 with TRBJ1-1; the junction holds 10 bases that match TRBD1. Sequences were obtained from PBMCs. This sequence originates from a woman under 30 in good health and CMV-seronegative. At the DNA level, the sequence is TGTGCCAGCAGTTGGGACAGGGGTAGTGAAGCTTTCTTT. Its translation reads: CASSWDRGSEAFF.